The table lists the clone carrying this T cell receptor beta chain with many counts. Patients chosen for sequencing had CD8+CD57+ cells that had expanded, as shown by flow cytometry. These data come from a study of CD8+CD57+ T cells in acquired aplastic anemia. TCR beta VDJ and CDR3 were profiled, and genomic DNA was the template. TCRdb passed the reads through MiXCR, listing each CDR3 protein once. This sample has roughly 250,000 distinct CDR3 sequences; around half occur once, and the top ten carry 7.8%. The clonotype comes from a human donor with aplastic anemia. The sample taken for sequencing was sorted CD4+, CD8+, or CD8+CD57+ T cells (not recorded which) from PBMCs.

The CDR3 region is CASSQASGTENSPLHF. CDR3 DNA: TGTGCCAGCAGCCAAGCGTCCGGGACAGAGAATTCACCCCTCCACTTT. This chain links TRBV3-1 with TRBJ1-6, with TRBD1 matching 7 bases. CDR1 LGHDT and CDR2 YNNKEL come from the germline V gene (reference sequence). With V trimmed by 1 base and J by 7 bases, 7 bases remained unmatched. CDR3 length: 16 amino acids. The full variable domain, rest sourced from reference TRBV3-1 and TRBJ1-6, is DTAVSQTPKYLVTQMGNDKSIKCEQNLGHDTMYWYKQDSKKFLKIMFSYNNKELIINETVPNRFSPKSPDKAHLNLHINSLELGDSAVYFCASSQASGTENSPLHFGNGTRLTVT.